The sequence of this T cell receptor (beta chain) was determined in a study of T cell responses to AZD1222 COVID-19 vaccine. Concerning this clone: The antigen is unknown.

Whole-study results and caveats: Repertoire sampling occurred only after the peak T cell response. The span of vaccine-associated CD4 TCRs extended across spike, with dominance at 160-218 and 743-854.

Using immunoSEQ multiplex PCR, the repertoire was profiled, and TCRdb retains in-frame clones only, with some absent. The table shows around 130,000 clones, with more than 90% occurring only once. The CDR3 spans 12 residues. V lost 2 bases and J 8 bases, leaving 6 bases between the germline ends. Germline V gene data show CDR1 as ENHRY and CDR2 as SYGVKD. The chain uses TRBV10-3 and TRBJ2-2; D gene uncertain. The TCR sequence derives from an adult who received the AZD1222 COVID-19 vaccine. The starting material was peripheral blood, obtained 28 days after the second AZD1222 dose. The DNA for the CDR3 is TGTGCCATCAGTGAGCCGCCAGGGGAGCTGTTTTTT. Translating it yields CAISEPPGELFF.